The 8 T cell receptor beta chains below come from one sample, sequenced in a study of Graves' ophthalmopathy and Graves' hyperthyroidism. Transcripts of RNA were the source for amplifying TCR beta CDR3 regions. First-round RT-PCR used HTBI primers; second-round multiplex PCR followed. TCRdb called the multiplex PCR reads again in MiXCR, with one record for every CDR3 protein. The sample has 200,000 to 250,000 distinct CDR3 sequences; 20% to 25% are singletons. Material: peripheral blood. Receptor source: a woman aged 45-60 years with Graves' ophthalmopathy.

The chain carries TRBV18 and TRBJ2-7; 11 bases fit TRBD2. The germline CDR1 and CDR2 sequences are KGHSH and LQKENI. This CDR3 is built from 16 residues. With 4 bases clipped from V and 5 bases from J, the junction kept 10 bases outside the gene matches. CDR3 protein: CASSLPTSGSLNEQYF. As DNA, the CDR3 is TGTGCCAGCTCACTACCCACTAGCGGGAGTTTAAACGAGCAGTACTTC.

This clonotype showed up many times. J is TRBJ2-5 and V is TRBV7-9, with D tentatively TRBD2 (6 bases). V shed 6 bases and J shed 4 bases, with 18 bases lying between them. There are 15 residues in the CDR3. From germline, CDR1 is SEHNR and CDR2 FQNEAQ (reference sequence). The CDR3 protein is CASRPTGTALETQYF. The DNA of the CDR3 is TGTGCCAGCAGACCGACCGGGACTGCCCTAGAGACCCAGTACTTC. The full variable domain, completed using reference TRBV7-9 and TRBJ2-5, is DTGVSQNPRHKITKRGQNVTFRCDPISEHNRLYWYRQTLGQGPEFLTYFQNEAQLEKSRLLSDRFSAERPKGSFSTLEIQRTEQGDSAMYLCASRPTGTALETQYFGPGTRLLVL.

In its sample, this clonotype was seen many times. This chain links TRBV29-1 with TRBJ2-2, with D uncertain. The CDR3 has 14 amino acids. Trimming shortened V by 5 bases and J by 1 base, and 11 bases separated the two germline ends. Germline lookup yields CDR1 SQVTM and CDR2 ANQGSEA. The CDR3 DNA is TGCAGCGTTTTGTGGCAATTGAACACCGGGGAGCTGTTTTTT. Protein: CSVLWQLNTGELFF.

The chain couples TRBV28 to TRBJ1-1; 7 positions agree with TRBD1. Per the germline V gene, CDR1 is MDHEN and CDR2 is SYDVKM. Trimming removed 5 bases from V and 6 bases from J; junction bases left unmatched: 6. The CDR3 is 13 amino acids. CDR3 protein: CASSQGGAAEAFF. CDR3 sequence (DNA): TGTGCCAGCAGTCAGGGGGGGGCGGCTGAAGCTTTCTTT.

This clonotype has at least ten counts. The rearrangement joins TRBV29-1 to TRBJ1-5; 11 bases are shared with TRBD1. The CDR3 has 13 amino acids. CDR1 SQVTM and CDR2 ANQGSEA come from the germline V gene. V lost 6 bases to trimming and J lost 7 bases; unmatched junction nucleotides: 5. In DNA, the CDR3 is TGCAGCGTCTCCGGGACAGGGGGACAGCCCCAGCATTTT. It codes for CSVSGTGGQPQHF.

This clonotype was picked up many times. The chain uses TRBV19 and TRBJ1-1; D gene uncertain. The ends were cut back, 3 bases at V and 6 bases at J, with 11 bases in the middle. The CDR3 extends over 13 amino acids. The germline V gene encodes CDR1 LNHDA and CDR2 SQIVND (reference sequence). The CDR3 DNA reads as TGTGCCAGTAGTATGCTAAGGCACTCTGAAGCTTTCTTT. This sequence encodes CASSMLRHSEAFF. Full variable domain (remainder filled in from reference TRBV19 and TRBJ1-1): DGGITQSPKYLFRKEGQNVTLSCEQNLNHDAMYWYRQDPGQGLRLIYYSQIVNDFQKGDIAEGYSVSREKKESFPLTVTSAQKNPTAFYLCASSMLRHSEAFFGQGTRLTVV.

The rearrangement links TRBV10-2 to TRBJ2-7; 15 bases agree with TRBD2. Trimming cost V 0 bases and J 0 bases; bases outside gene matches: 6. The CDR3 contains 19 residues. The germline V gene has CDR1 WSHSY and CDR2 SAAADI. The chain's CDR3 is CASSESLGLAGGSSYEQYF. The CDR3 nucleotides are TGCGCCAGCAGTGAGTCACTCGGACTAGCGGGAGGGAGCTCCTACGAGCAGTACTTC.

Here the CDR3 reads CASSPRGTEQYF. The DNA of the CDR3 is TGTGCCAGCAGCCCCCGGGGAACCGAGCAGTACTTC. The chain carries TRBV3-1 and TRBJ2-7, with D perhaps TRBD2 (5 bases). Trimming pared 4 bases from V and 6 bases from J, leaving 10 bases between. Germline lookup yields CDR1 LGHDT and CDR2 YNNKEL (reference sequence). The CDR3 totals 12 residues.